Following are 28 T cell receptor beta chains from one sample sequenced in a study of metastatic and nonmetastatic thyroid tumors. All patients were untreated before thyroid surgery. TCRdb re-called the PCR reads via MiXCR. The sample yields about 16,000 clones, around 13% seen once. The material sequenced was blood. Every receptor here comes from a female donor with papillary thyroid cancer or a benign thyroid nodule (not recorded which). Some clones in this sample may be carry-over from other donors' samples.

Turning to this clone: A read error may produce the germline difference seen at one junction end. V gene TRBV5-1 combines with J gene TRBJ2-5, with D possibly being TRBD2 (6 bases). Germline V gene data show CDR1 as SGHRS and CDR2 as YFSETQ. The CDR3 covers 16 residues. The CDR3 spells CASSSGLTQSGETHYF. As DNA, the CDR3 is TGCGCCAGCAGCTCGGGACTCACCCAATCCGGGGAGACCCATTACTTC.

To note about this clone: One end of the junction is discordant with germline, which a read error may explain. The chain carries TRBV4-2 and TRBJ1-5; D may be TRBD1 (5 bases). Germline V CDR1 and CDR2: LGHNA, YNFKEQ. The CDR3 has 17 residues. For the CDR3, the DNA is TGTGCCAGCAGCCAAGATGTAAGCCAGGGCGGCAATCAGTCCCAGCATTTT. Protein product: CASSQDVSQGGNQSQHF.

This clone was counted many times. Here the CDR3 DNA reads TGTGCCAGCAGTTTACCCGTGGAGGGACAGGGTAATCAGCCCCAGCATTTT. Translated: CASSLPVEGQGNQPQHF. The chain carries TRBV28 and TRBJ1-5; 9 positions agree with TRBD1. The V gene end was trimmed by 2 bases and the J gene end by 4 bases; junction bases not matched to a gene: 9. The CDR3 contains 17 residues. In germline, CDR1 is MDHEN, CDR2 SYDVKM.

This clone was counted at least ten times. The chain combines TRBV7-9 with TRBJ1-5; no clear D. CDR1 and CDR2 from the germline V gene are SEHNR and FQNEAQ (reference sequence). Trimming took 2 bases from V and 2 from J, leaving 10 bases between them. The CDR3 is made up of 15 amino acids. The CDR3 is CASSLSPEGNQPQHF. CDR3 in DNA: TGTGCCAGCAGCTTAAGCCCGGAAGGCAATCAGCCCCAGCATTTT.

This clone showed up many times. The chain couples TRBV3-1 to TRBJ2-2; TRBD2 might be the D (7 bases). This CDR3 spans 13 amino acids. V shed 4 bases and J shed 6 bases, with 9 bases lying between them. Germline values: CDR1 LGHDT, CDR2 YNNKEL (reference sequence). CDR3 region: CASSRGGAGELFF. The CDR3 DNA reads TGTGCCAGCAGCCGCGGGGGCGCCGGGGAGCTGTTTTTT.

This clone was detected many times. The chain employs TRBV20-1 and TRBJ2-7; D unresolved. From germline, CDR1 is DFQATT and CDR2 SNEGSKA (reference sequence). Trimming shortened V by 5 bases and J by 3 bases, and 17 bases separated the two germline ends. The length of the CDR3 is 14 residues. CDR3 DNA: TGCAGTGCTCCCCGGCCAGATCTCAACTACGAGCAGTACTTC. It specifies CSAPRPDLNYEQYF.

This clone showed up many times. At one end the junction does not follow the germline gene, possibly because of a read error. The chain couples TRBV7-2 to TRBJ1-4, with D perhaps TRBD1 (6 bases). This CDR3 has 12 residues. Germline CDR1 reads SGHTA; CDR2 reads FQGNSA. The CDR3 loop reads CASSLDRGPVGF. CDR3 bases: TGTGCCAGCAGCTTAGATCGGGGGCCAGTAGGTTTT.

This clone was observed a handful of times. At one of its ends the junction is not consistent with the germline gene, which may arise from a read error. The chain links TRBV6-1 to TRBJ2-6; perhaps TRBD2 as D (6 bases). This CDR3 has 15 amino acids. Germline V CDR1 and CDR2: MNHNS, SASEGT. DNA of the CDR3: TGTGCCAGCAGTCGGAGGGCCTCTTTGGCCAACGTCCTCACTTTC. This gives the protein CASSRRASLANVLTF.

This clone was seen repeatedly, ten times or more. The rearrangement links TRBV3-1 to TRBJ2-7, with D maybe TRBD1 (6 bases). V lost 4 bases and J lost 4, with 11 bases in between. The CDR3 has 13 amino acids. CDR1 is LGHDT and CDR2 is YNNKEL in the germline V gene (reference sequence). The CDR3, as DNA: TGTGCCAGCAGCCGAGGGGGATTTTACGAGCAGTACTTC. Its protein is CASSRGGFYEQYF.

The table lists this clone with many counts. The rearrangement uses TRBV27 and TRBJ2-1; 9 bases match TRBD1. Germline CDR1 is MNHEY and CDR2 is SMNVEV (reference sequence). This CDR3 has 15 residues. J was trimmed by 8 bases and V by 7 bases; bases with no gene match: 12. CDR3 nucleotide sequence: TGTGCCAGCACCGAGATGACAGGGGGAGTCGATGAGCAGTTCTTC. It codes for CASTEMTGGVDEQFF.

There are many counts of this clone. The CDR3 loop is CASSTNLGGNNQPQHF. Written as DNA, the CDR3 is TGTGCCAGTAGTACCAACTTAGGGGGGAACAATCAGCCCCAGCATTTT. This chain connects TRBV19 to TRBJ1-5; D is perhaps TRBD1 (6 bases). Germline V gene lookup returns CDR1 LNHDA and CDR2 SQIVND (reference sequence). V lost 4 bases and J 3 bases, leaving 16 bases between the germline ends. This CDR3 spans 16 amino acids.

This clone is judged medium-sized (0.01 to 0.1%). Other nucleotide sequences in the sample specify the same CDR3. The genes are TRBV12-3 or TRBV12-4 and TRBJ2-3, with TRBD2 identical over 11 bases. The CDR3 consists of 16 residues. J was trimmed by 2 bases and V by 5 bases; bases with no gene match: 6. CDR3 sequence reads: CASSHGLAGYTDTQYF. As DNA, the CDR3 is TGTGCCAGCAGTCACGGACTAGCGGGTTACACAGATACGCAGTATTTT.

This clone was detected ten times or more. The chain has TRBV7-2 and TRBJ2-5, with D perhaps matching TRBD1 (5 bases). The ends were cut back, 5 bases at V and 1 base at J, with 17 bases in the middle. This CDR3 spans 16 amino acids. Germline-derived CDR1 and CDR2 are SGHTA and FQGNSA. CDR3 nucleotides: TGTGCCAGCAGCGTTCTAGGGGCAGCTACCCAAGAGACCCAGTACTTC. Translation gives CASSVLGAATQETQYF.

The V gene is TRBV2, the J gene TRBJ2-5; D is uncertain. The length of the CDR3 is 13 residues. With 8 bases removed from V and 6 bases from J, the gap between germline ends came to 16 bases. Per the germline V gene, CDR1 is SNHLY and CDR2 is FYNNEI. The CDR3: CASGGGSTQTQYF. CDR3 sequence (DNA): TGTGCCAGCGGTGGCGGCAGTACCCAGACCCAGTACTTC.

This clone was counted ten times or more. A much larger clone differs from this one at a single base, so this may be a read error. Written as DNA, the CDR3 is TGCAGTGCTGGAGATTTGGAGACCCAGTACTTC. Encoded protein: CSAGDLETQYF. V gene TRBV20-1 combines with J gene TRBJ2-5; no definite D call. The CDR3 contains 11 residues. Germline-derived CDR1 and CDR2 are DFQATT and SNEGSKA (reference sequence).

As concerns this clone: Just one base apart from a much larger clone, this may be a read error. The sample has other DNA sequences that encode this CDR3 too. The chain employs TRBV5-4 and TRBJ2-1; possibly TRBD1 for D (6 bases). This CDR3 spans 18 amino acids. V shed 3 bases and J shed 3 bases, with 22 bases lying between them. Germline V lookup: CDR1 SGHNT, CDR2 YYREEE (reference sequence). CDR3: CASSSGGPASGGYNEQFF. For the CDR3, the DNA is TGTGCCAGCAGCTCTGGGGGCCCAGCTAGTGGGGGCTACAATGAGCAGTTCTTC.

This clone was counted at least ten times. The chain links TRBV27 to TRBJ1-1; 9 bases fit TRBD1. The V and J ends lost 4 bases and 5 bases, in that order; junction bases with no gene match: 8. From germline, CDR1 is MNHEY and CDR2 SMNVEV (reference sequence). The CDR3 consists of 15 residues. CDR3 coding DNA: TGTGCCAGCAGTTCCCCTGGACAGGGGCAAACTGAAGCTTTCTTT. It codes for CASSSPGQGQTEAFF.

Concerning this clone: One end of the junction does not line up with germline, which may come from a read error. J is TRBJ2-7 and V is TRBV5-1; tentatively, D is TRBD2 (5 bases). Germline lookup yields CDR1 SGHRS and CDR2 YFSETQ. The CDR3 totals 15 residues. This CDR3 reads CASSPGGRGAYDQYF. CDR3 sequence (DNA): TGCGCCAGCAGCCCAGGTGGACGGGGAGCCTACGATCAGTACTTC.

The V and J genes are TRBV24-1 and TRBJ2-7; the match to TRBD2 covers 7 bases. V dropped 5 bases and J dropped 2; count of bases not matched to a gene: 2. The CDR3 covers 13 residues. Germline loops: CDR1 KGHDR, CDR2 SFDVKD. This CDR3 reads CATSGGGAYEQYF. Here the CDR3 DNA reads TGTGCCACCAGTGGTGGGGGGGCCTACGAGCAGTACTTC.

Written as DNA, the CDR3 is TGTGCCATCGATTTCGGGGAGAACACTGAAGCTTTCTTT. Protein product: CAIDFGENTEAFF. The V gene is TRBV2, the J gene TRBJ1-1; D remains ambiguous. There are 13 residues in the CDR3. V lost 10 bases to trimming and J lost 1 base, with 13 bases between them. Germline values: CDR1 SNHLY, CDR2 FYNNEI.

This clone has ten or more counts. The CDR3 DNA sequence: TGCGCCAGCAGCCAAGACCACTCCTGGAATTCACCCCTCCACTTT. It translates to CASSQDHSWNSPLHF. The chain has TRBV4-3 and TRBJ1-6; no clear D gene. This CDR3 has 15 amino acids. Per the germline V gene, CDR1 is LGHNA and CDR2 is YSLEER. Trimming shortened V by 0 bases and J by 7 bases, and 10 bases separated the two germline ends.

This clone turned up a few times. This sequence joins TRBV6-1 and TRBJ2-2; D call uncertain. Germline CDR1 and CDR2: MNHNS and SASEGT. CDR3 length equals 13 residues. The V end lost 8 bases, the J end lost 0 bases, and 7 bases lay between the germline ends. CDR3 in amino acids: CASLDTNTGELFF. CDR3 bases: TGTGCCAGCCTCGACACGAACACCGGGGAGCTGTTTTTT.

In its sample, this clone was seen many times. The rearrangement joins TRBV18 to TRBJ1-1; no definite D call. CDR1 is KGHSH and CDR2 is LQKENI in the germline V gene. V was shortened by 6 bases and J by 2 bases, with 7 bases between the two germline ends. This CDR3 region has 12 residues. CDR3 DNA: TGTGCCAGCTCTGACAAAAACACTGAAGCTTTCTTT. This gives the protein CASSDKNTEAFF.

In this sample, this clone turned up a few times. V usage is TRBV15 and J usage is TRBJ1-1, with D perhaps matching TRBD1 (6 bases). V lost 5 bases and J lost 0, with 10 bases in between. From germline, CDR1 is LNHNV and CDR2 YYDKDF (reference sequence). This CDR3 spans 14 amino acids. The chain's CDR3 is CATSETGLNTEAFF. For the CDR3, the DNA is TGTGCCACCAGCGAGACAGGACTGAACACTGAAGCTTTCTTT.

Only one count was recorded for this clone. This chain uses TRBV30 with TRBJ2-1; 7 bases fit TRBD1. The CDR3 is made up of 15 amino acids. V was clipped by 0 bases and J by 4 bases; unmatched bases: 6. Germline V lookup: CDR1 GTSNPN, CDR2 SVGIG (reference sequence). The CDR3 protein is CAWSVGWDRYNEQFF. DNA for the CDR3: TGTGCCTGGAGTGTGGGCTGGGACAGATACAATGAGCAGTTCTTC.

Sample share makes this clone medium-sized. This sequence joins TRBV6-1 and TRBJ1-2, with 9 nucleotides matching TRBD1. The CDR3 consists of 15 residues. Trimming removed 8 bases from V and 4 bases from J; junction bases left unmatched: 11. Germline V gene lookup returns CDR1 MNHNS and CDR2 SASEGT. Written as DNA, the CDR3 is TGTGCCAGCTTACCGGGGACAGGGTTTCGCTATGGCTACACCTTC. It specifies CASLPGTGFRYGYTF.

The chain recombines TRBV6-9 with TRBJ2-3; the match to TRBD1 covers 10 bases. The CDR3 runs 16 residues. CDR1 MNHGY and CDR2 SVAAGI come from the germline V gene. V lost 3 bases to trimming and J lost 4 bases; unmatched junction nucleotides: 7. The CDR3 coding sequence is TGTGCCAGCAGTTACTCGACAGGGGGCGGCGCAGATACGCAGTATTTT. Its translation is CASSYSTGGGADTQYF.

By proportion, this clone is medium-sized (0.01 to 0.1%). The chain joins TRBV6-2 or TRBV6-3 to TRBJ2-5, with TRBD2 matching over 7 bases. V was clipped by 5 bases and J by 1 base; unmatched bases: 4. Germline V lookup: CDR1 MNHEY, CDR2 SVGEGT. The CDR3 contains 14 residues. This CDR3 reads CASSQGRAQETQYF. CDR3 coding DNA: TGTGCCAGCAGTCAAGGGAGGGCCCAAGAGACCCAGTACTTC.